Here is one TCR beta chain with its context. Its specificity is unknown. The data belong to a study of T cell repertoires in cytomegalovirus infection. Study summary: Through public TCR beta signatures, both CMV infection and matching HLA type were indicated.

The CDR3 sequence is 15 residues long. V was shortened by 2 bases and J by 7 bases, with 14 bases between the two germline ends. TCRdb itself ran the reads through MiXCR, one entry per CDR3 protein. The sample contains about 740,000 distinct CDR3 sequences, 35% of which appear only once. Notes on the study in general: The study found HLA-C-restricted CMV-specific TCR beta clonotypes dominating the ex vivo response.

This sequence was found in a human donor in good health (CMV status not recorded). Some clones in this sample may be carry-over from other donors' samples. This chain joins TRBV12-3 or TRBV12-4 and TRBJ2-2; no clear D. The sample was PBMCs. This CDR3 is CASSLITGVGGELFF. DNA of the CDR3: TGTGCCAGCAGTTTAATCACTGGGGTGGGCGGGGAGCTGTTTTTT.